One TCR beta chain is described in this entry. The source of the sample is a study of PD-L1 blockade in urothelial cancer. The CDR3 length is 13 residues. The V gene's germline CDR1 is SSHAT and CDR2 FNYEAQ (reference sequence). Trimming took 5 bases from V and 5 from J, leaving 12 bases between them. The method was immunoSEQ multiplex PCR; TCRdb's version includes in-frame clones alone and lacks a portion of them. Of under 40,000 clones in the sample, over 75% were seen once. The TCR comes from a man between 65 and 85 years old with urothelial cancer. This specimen consisted of PBMCs, obtained around atezolizumab (anti-PD-L1) treatment. This chain joins TRBV7-7 and TRBJ2-5; D is ambiguous. For the CDR3, the DNA is TGTGCCAGCAGCCATGACACTCGTGAGACCCAGTACTTC. Protein product: CASSHDTRETQYF.